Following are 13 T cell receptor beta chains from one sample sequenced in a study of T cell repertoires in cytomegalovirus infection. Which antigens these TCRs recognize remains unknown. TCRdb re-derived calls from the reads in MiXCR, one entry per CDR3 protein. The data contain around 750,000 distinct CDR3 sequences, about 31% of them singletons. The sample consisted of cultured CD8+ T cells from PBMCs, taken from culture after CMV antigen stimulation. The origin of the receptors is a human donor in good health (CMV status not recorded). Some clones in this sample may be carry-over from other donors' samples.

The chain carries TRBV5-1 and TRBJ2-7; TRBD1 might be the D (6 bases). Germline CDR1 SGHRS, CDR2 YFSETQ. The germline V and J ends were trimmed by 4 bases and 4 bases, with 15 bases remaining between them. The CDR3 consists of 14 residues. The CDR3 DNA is TGCGCCAGCAGCCAAGACAGGTACCTTTACGAGCAGTACTTC. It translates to CASSQDRYLYEQYF.

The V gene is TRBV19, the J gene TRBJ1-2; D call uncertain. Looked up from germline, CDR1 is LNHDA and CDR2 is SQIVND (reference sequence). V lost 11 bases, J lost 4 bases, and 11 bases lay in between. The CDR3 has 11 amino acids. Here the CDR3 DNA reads TGTGCCGCTCAGTCCAGCTATGGCTACACCTTC. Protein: CAAQSSYGYTF.

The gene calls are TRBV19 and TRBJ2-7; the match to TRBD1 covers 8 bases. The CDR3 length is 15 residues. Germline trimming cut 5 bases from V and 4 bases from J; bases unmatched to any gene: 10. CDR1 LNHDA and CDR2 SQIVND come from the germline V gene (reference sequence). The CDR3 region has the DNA TGTGCCAGTAGTCCATCAGGGGGCGCCGGGTACGAGCAGTACTTC. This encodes CASSPSGGAGYEQYF.

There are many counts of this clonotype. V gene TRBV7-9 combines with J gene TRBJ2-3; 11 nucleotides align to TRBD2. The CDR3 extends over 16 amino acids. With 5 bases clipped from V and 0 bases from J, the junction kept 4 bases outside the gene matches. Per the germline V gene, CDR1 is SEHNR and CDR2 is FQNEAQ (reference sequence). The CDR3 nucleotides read TGTGCCAGCAGCACGACTAGCGGGGTGAGCACAGATACGCAGTATTTT. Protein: CASSTTSGVSTDTQYF.

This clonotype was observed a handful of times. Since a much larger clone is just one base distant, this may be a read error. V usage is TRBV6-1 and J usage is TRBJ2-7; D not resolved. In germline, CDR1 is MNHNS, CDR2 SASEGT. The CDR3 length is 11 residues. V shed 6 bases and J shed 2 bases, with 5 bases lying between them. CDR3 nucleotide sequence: TGTGCCAGCAGGTTGACCTACGAGCAGTACTTC. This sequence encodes CASRLTYEQYF.

CDR3 sequence (DNA): TGTGCCAGCAGCTTTGGTAGGGGGGGCGCCAGGACCGGGGAGCTGTTTTTT. It yields the protein CASSFGRGGARTGELFF. This rearrangement joins TRBV7-2 to TRBJ2-2, with a tentative D call TRBD2 (7 bases). CDR1 and CDR2 from the germline V gene are SGHTA and FQGNSA. CDR3 length: 17 residues. The V end was cut by 3 bases, the J end by 5 bases, with 19 bases between. Filled out from reference TRBV7-2 and TRBJ2-2, the complete variable domain reads GAGVSQSPSNKVTEKGKDVELRCDPISGHTALYWYRQSLGQGLEFLIYFQGNSAPDKSGLPSDRFSAERTGGSVSTLTIQRTQQEDSAVYLCASSFGRGGARTGELFFGEGSRLTVL.

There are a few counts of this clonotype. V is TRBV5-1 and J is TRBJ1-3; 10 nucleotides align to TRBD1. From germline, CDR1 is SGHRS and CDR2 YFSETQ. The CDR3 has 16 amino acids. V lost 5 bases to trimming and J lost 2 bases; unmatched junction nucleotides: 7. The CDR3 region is CASSSRQGAAGNTIYF. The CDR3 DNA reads TGCGCCAGCAGTTCTCGACAGGGGGCAGCTGGAAACACCATATATTTT. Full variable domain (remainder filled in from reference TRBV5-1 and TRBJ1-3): KAGVTQTPRYLIKTRGQQVTLSCSPISGHRSVSWYQQTPGQGLQFLFEYFSETQRNKGNFPGRFSGRQFSNSRSEMNVSTLELGDSALYLCASSSRQGAAGNTIYFGEGSWLTVV.

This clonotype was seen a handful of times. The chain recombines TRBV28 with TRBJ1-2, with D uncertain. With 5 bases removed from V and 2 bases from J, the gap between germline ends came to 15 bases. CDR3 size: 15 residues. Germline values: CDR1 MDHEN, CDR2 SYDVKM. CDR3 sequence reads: CASSGDGKLNYGYTF. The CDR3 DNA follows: TGTGCCAGCAGTGGCGACGGCAAACTAAACTATGGCTACACCTTC.

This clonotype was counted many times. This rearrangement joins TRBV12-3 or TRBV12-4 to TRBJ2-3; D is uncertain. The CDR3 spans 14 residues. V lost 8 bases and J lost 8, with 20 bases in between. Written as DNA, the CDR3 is TGTGCCAGCCACCACCCGCGCCTACCAGTTACGCAGTATTTT. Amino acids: CASHHPRLPVTQYF.

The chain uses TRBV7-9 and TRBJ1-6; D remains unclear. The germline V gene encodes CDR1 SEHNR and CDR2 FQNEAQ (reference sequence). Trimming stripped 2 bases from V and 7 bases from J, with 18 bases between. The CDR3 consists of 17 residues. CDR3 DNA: TGTGCCAGCAGCTTAATAGGAACCGGTCTGCAGAATTCACCCCTCCACTTT. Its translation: CASSLIGTGLQNSPLHF.

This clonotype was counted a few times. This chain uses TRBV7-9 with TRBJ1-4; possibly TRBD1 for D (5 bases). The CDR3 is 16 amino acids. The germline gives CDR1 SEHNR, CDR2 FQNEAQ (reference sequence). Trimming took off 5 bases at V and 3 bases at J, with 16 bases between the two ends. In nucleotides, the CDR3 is TGTGCCAGCAGCCCACAATTCGGGACGGCTAATGAAAAACTGTTTTTT. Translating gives CASSPQFGTANEKLFF. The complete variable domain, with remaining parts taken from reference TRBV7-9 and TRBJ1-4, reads DTGVSQNPRHKITKRGQNVTFRCDPISEHNRLYWYRQTLGQGPEFLTYFQNEAQLEKSRLLSDRFSAERPKGSFSTLEIQRTEQGDSAMYLCASSPQFGTANEKLFFGSGTQLSVL.

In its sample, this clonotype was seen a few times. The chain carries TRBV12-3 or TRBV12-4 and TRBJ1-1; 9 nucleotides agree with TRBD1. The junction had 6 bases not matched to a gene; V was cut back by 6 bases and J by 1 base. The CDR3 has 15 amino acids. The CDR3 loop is CASRGTGSTNTEAFF. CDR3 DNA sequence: TGTGCCAGCAGGGGGACAGGGTCGACGAACACTGAAGCTTTCTTT.

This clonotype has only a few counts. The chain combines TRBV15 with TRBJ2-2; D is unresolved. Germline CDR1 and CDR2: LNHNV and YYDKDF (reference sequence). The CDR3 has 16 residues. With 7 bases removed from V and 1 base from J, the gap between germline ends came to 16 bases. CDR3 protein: CATNPGRQQNTGELFF. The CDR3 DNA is TGTGCCACCAACCCTGGACGGCAACAGAACACCGGGGAGCTGTTTTTT.